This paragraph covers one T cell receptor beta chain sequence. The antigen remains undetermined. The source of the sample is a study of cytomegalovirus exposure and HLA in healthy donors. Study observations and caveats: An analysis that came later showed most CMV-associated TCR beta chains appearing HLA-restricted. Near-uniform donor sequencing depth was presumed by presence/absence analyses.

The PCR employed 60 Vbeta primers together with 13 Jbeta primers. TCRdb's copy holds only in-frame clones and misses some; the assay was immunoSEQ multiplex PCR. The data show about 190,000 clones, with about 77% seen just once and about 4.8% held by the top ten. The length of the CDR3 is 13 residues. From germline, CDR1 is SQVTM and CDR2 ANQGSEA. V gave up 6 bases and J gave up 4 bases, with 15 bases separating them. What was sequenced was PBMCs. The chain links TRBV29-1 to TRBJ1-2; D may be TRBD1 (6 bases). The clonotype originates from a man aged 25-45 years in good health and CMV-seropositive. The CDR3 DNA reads TGCAGCGTGAGGGGGGGACGGGGCTATGGCTACACCTTC. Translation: CSVRGGRGYGYTF. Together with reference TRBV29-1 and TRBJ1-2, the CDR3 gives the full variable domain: SAVISQKPSRDICQRGTSLTIQCQVDSQVTMMFWYRQQPGQSLTLIATANQGSEATYESGFVIDKFPISRPNLTFSTLTVSNMSPEDSSIYLCSVRGGRGYGYTFGSGTRLTVV.